This TCR beta chain comes out of a study of T cells in Graves' hyperthyroidism and ophthalmopathy. Study-wide results and limits: Most clonotypes that expanded in the thyroid above 0.001 also showed up in blood.

Trimming removed 5 bases from V and 4 bases from J; junction bases left unmatched: 8. CDR1 MNHEY and CDR2 SVGEGT come from the germline V gene. This CDR3 region has 17 residues. It was RNA transcripts that yielded the amplified TCR beta CDR3 regions. The HTBI primer set drove a first-round RT-PCR of the TCR CDR3. TCRdb redid the calling of the multiplex PCR reads with MiXCR, one entry per CDR3 protein. The table lists 490,000 or so distinct CDR3 sequences, 15% to 20% of them singletons. Remarks on this clonotype: No antigen is known for it.

Diagnosing involved the use of clinical symptoms, serum thyroxine and TRAb, thyroid ultrasound and orbital computed tomography. PBMCs were collected from a 10 ml volume of fresh peripheral blood. The sequenced material came from blood. The chain uses TRBV6-2 or TRBV6-3 and TRBJ2-7, with 16 bases lining up with TRBD2. This clonotype was obtained from a man in his forties with Graves' ophthalmopathy. Here the CDR3 DNA reads TGTGCCAGCAGTGTCGGGACTAGCGGGGGGGCTCGGTACGAGCAGTACTTC. This translates into CASSVGTSGGARYEQYF.